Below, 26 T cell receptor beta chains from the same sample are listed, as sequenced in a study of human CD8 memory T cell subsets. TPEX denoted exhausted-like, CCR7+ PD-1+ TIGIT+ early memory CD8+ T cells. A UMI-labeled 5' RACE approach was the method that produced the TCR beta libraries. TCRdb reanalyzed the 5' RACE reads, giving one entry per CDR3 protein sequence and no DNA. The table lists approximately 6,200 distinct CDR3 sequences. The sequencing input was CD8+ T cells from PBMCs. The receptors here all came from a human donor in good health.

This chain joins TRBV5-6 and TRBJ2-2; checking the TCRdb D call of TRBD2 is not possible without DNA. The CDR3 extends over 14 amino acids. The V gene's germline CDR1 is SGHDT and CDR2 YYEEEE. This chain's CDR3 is CASSMTRNTGELFF.

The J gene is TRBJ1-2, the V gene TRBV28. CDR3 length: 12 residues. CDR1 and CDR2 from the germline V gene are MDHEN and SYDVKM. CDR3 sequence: CASSLRGGGYTF.

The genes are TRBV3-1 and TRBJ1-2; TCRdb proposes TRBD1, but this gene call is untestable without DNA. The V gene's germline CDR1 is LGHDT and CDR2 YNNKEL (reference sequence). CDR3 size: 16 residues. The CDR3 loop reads CASSQDKGQGFFGYTF. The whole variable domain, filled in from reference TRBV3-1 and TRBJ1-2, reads DTAVSQTPKYLVTQMGNDKSIKCEQNLGHDTMYWYKQDSKKFLKIMFSYNNKELIINETVPNRFSPKSPDKAHLNLHINSLELGDSAVYFCASSQDKGQGFFGYTFGSGTRLTVV.

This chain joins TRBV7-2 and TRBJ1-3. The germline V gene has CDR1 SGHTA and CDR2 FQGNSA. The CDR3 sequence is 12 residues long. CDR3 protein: CASSLEVHTIYF.

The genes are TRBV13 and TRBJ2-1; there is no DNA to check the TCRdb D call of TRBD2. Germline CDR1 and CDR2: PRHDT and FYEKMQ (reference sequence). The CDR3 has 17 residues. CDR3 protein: CASSSPSGGVPYNEQFF.

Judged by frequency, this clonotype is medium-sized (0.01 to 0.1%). CDR3 region: CASSFEGSINQPQHF. This chain links TRBV28 with TRBJ1-5. The length of the CDR3 is 15 residues. Germline V gene sequence: CDR1 MDHEN, CDR2 SYDVKM.

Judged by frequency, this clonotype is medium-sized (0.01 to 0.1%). CDR3 loop: CASSWPTGPGELFF. The V gene is TRBV5-1, the J gene TRBJ2-2; TCRdb indicates TRBD1, and absent DNA this call remains unverified. Germline loops: CDR1 SGHRS, CDR2 YFSETQ. This CDR3 comprises 14 residues.

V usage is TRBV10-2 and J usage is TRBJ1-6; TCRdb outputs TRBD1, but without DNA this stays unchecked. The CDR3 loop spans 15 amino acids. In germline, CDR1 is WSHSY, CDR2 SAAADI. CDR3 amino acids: CASSAGAGDNSPLHF.

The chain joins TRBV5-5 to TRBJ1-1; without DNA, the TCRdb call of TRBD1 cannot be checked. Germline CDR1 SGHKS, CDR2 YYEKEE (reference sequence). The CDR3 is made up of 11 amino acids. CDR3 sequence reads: CASSFSGKAFF.

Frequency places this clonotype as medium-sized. The CDR3 is CASRLGHMNTGELFF. The rearrangement joins TRBV2 to TRBJ2-2; the TCRdb call, TRBD1, lacks DNA for checking. This CDR3 region has 15 residues. CDR1 and CDR2 from the germline V gene are SNHLY and FYNNEI. The full variable domain, with the rest looked up from reference TRBV2 and TRBJ2-2, is EPEVTQTPSHQVTQMGQEVILRCVPISNHLYFYWYRQILGQKVEFLVSFYNNEISEKSEIFDDQFSVERPDGSNFTLKIRSTKLEDSAMYFCASRLGHMNTGELFFGEGSRLTVL.

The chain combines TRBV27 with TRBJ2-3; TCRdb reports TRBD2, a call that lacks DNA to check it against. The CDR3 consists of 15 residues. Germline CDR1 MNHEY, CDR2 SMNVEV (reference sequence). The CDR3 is CASSALAGGLDTQYF.

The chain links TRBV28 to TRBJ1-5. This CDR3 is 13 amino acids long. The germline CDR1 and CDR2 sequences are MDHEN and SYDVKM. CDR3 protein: CATTRDSNQPQHF. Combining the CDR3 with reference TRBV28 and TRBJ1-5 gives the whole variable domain DVKVTQSSRYLVKRTGEKVFLECVQDMDHENMFWYRQDPGLGLRLIYFSYDVKMKEKGDIPEGYSVSREKKERFSLILESASTNQTSMYLCATTRDSNQPQHFGDGTRLSIL.

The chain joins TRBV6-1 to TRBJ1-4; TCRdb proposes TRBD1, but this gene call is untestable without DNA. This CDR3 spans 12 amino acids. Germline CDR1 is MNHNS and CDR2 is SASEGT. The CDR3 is CASSGADEKLFF.

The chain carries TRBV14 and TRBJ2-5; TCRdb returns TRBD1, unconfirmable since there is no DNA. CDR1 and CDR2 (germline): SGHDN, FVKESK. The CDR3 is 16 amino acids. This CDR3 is CASSQRGREYQETQYF.

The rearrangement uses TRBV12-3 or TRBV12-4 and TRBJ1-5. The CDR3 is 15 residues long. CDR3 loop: CASSLEVSSNQPQHF.

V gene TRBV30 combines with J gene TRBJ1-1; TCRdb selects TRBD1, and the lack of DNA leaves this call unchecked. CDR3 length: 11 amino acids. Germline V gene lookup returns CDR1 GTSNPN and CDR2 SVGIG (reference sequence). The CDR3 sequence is CAWNRETEAFF.

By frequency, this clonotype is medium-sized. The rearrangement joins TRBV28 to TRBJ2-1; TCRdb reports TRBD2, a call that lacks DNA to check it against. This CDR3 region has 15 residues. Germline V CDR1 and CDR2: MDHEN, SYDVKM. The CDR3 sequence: CASSPGLASYNEQFF.

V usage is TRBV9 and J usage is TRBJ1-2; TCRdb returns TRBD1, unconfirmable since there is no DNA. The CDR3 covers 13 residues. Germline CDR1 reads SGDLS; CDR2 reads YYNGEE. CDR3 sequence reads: CASSAGHKYGYTF.

The CDR3 here is CASSFARGTEAFF. V gene TRBV27 combines with J gene TRBJ1-1; checking the TCRdb D call of TRBD1 is not possible without DNA. Germline CDR1 MNHEY, CDR2 SMNVEV (reference sequence). CDR3 length: 13 amino acids.

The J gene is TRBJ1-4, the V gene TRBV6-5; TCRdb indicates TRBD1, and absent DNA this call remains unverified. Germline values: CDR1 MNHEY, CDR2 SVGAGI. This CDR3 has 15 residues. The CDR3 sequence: CASSHRTGRSEKLFF.

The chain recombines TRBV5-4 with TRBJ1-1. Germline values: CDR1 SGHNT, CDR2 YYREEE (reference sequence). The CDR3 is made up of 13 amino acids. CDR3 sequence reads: CASSWGGSTEAFF.

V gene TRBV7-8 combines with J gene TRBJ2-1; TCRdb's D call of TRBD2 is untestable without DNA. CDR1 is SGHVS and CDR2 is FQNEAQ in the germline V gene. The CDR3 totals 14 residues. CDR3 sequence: CASSLGTSGNEQFF.

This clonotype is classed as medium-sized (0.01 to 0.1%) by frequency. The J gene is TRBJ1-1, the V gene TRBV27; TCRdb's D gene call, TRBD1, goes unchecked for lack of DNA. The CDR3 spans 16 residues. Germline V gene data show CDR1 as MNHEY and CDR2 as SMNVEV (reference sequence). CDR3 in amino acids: CASSSEDRGPGTEAFF.

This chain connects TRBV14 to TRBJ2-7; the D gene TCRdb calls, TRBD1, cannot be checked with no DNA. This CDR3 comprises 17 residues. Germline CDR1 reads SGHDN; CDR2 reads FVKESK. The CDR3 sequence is CASSQGPRTGGSYEQYF.

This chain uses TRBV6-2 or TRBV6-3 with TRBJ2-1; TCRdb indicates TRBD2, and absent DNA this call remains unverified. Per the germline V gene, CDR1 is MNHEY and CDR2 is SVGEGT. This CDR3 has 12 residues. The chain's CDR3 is CATGLVGNEQFF.

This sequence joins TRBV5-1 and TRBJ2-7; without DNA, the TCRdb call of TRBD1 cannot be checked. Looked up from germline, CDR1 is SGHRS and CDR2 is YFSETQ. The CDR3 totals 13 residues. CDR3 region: CASNRDSSYEQYF.